One sample yielded the 14 T cell receptor beta chains listed below, sequenced in a study of CD8+CD57+ T cells in acquired aplastic anemia. Genomic DNA acted as the template from which TCR beta VDJ combination and CDR3 sequence profiling were carried out. A single record per CDR3 protein comes from TCRdb applying MiXCR to the reads. The sample comprises about 130,000 distinct CDR3 sequences, around 48% of which are singletons, and roughly 2.7% rests with the top ten. Sequences were obtained from sorted CD4+, CD8+, or CD8+CD57+ T cells (not recorded which) from PBMCs. The receptors here all came from a human donor in good health, serving as a control.

The V gene is TRBV11-1, the J gene TRBJ2-1; 8 bases align to TRBD2. The V gene's germline CDR1 is SGHAT and CDR2 FQDESV (reference sequence). After removal of 4 bases from V and 4 bases from J, the junction contained 3 bases not matched to a gene. CDR3 length: 14 residues. CDR3 sequence reads: CASSWGTSYNEQFF. The DNA of the CDR3 is TGTGCCAGCAGCTGGGGGACTAGTTACAATGAGCAGTTCTTC.

The gene calls are TRBV2 and TRBJ1-2, with a tentative D call TRBD1 (5 bases). Trimming stripped 1 base from V and 6 bases from J, with 12 bases between. This CDR3 is 14 amino acids long. CDR1 is SNHLY, CDR2 FYNNEI, per germline. The CDR3 reads CASSEVGGVHGYTF. CDR3 in DNA: TGTGCCAGCAGTGAAGTGGGGGGAGTTCATGGCTACACCTTC.

This sequence joins TRBV29-1 and TRBJ2-7; the match to TRBD1 covers 10 bases. From germline, CDR1 is SQVTM and CDR2 ANQGSEA. CDR3 size: 12 residues. V was clipped by 7 bases and J by 6 bases; unmatched bases: 6. CDR3 protein: CSAGQGLGEQYF. The DNA of the CDR3 is TGCAGCGCGGGACAGGGGTTAGGCGAGCAGTACTTC.

Concerning this clonotype itself: An end of the junction differs from the germline gene, which may be a read error. This chain joins TRBV18 and TRBJ1-2; tentatively, D is TRBD1 (6 bases). In germline, CDR1 is KGHSH, CDR2 LQKENI. This CDR3 is 15 amino acids long. The CDR3 loop reads CASPPRDKGSYGYTF. Here the CDR3 DNA reads TGTGCCAGCCCACCACGGGACAAGGGGTCGTATGGCTACACCTTC.

This clonotype was recorded many times. The chain employs TRBV5-1 and TRBJ1-2, with D hard to call. Germline CDR1 SGHRS, CDR2 YFSETQ. The CDR3 is made up of 13 amino acids. V dropped 2 bases and J dropped 4 bases, with 9 bases sitting between them. CDR3 residues: CASSFGPIYGYTF. The CDR3 DNA is TGCGCCAGCAGCTTCGGACCGATCTATGGCTACACCTTC.

This rearrangement joins TRBV19 to TRBJ1-5; possible D gene TRBD1, 6 bases. The CDR3 loop spans 15 amino acids. CDR1 LNHDA and CDR2 SQIVND come from the germline V gene (reference sequence). The V and J ends lost 4 bases and 4 bases respectively, with 14 bases between them. CDR3 sequence reads: CASSTETGSNQPQHF. In DNA form, the CDR3 reads TGTGCCAGTAGTACAGAAACAGGGTCAAATCAGCCCCAGCATTTT.

The chain is built from TRBV25-1 and TRBJ2-1, with D perhaps TRBD1 (6 bases). The germline V and J ends were trimmed by 4 bases and 4 bases, with 14 bases remaining between them. Germline assignment: CDR1 MGHDK and CDR2 SYGVNS. The CDR3 runs 15 residues. In DNA form, the CDR3 reads TGTGCCAGCAGTGCGCCTTACAGGGTTTACAATGAGCAGTTCTTC. Residues: CASSAPYRVYNEQFF.

The chain is built from TRBV7-9 and TRBJ1-1, with D perhaps matching TRBD1 (5 bases). V was shortened by 1 base and J by 2 bases, with 8 bases between the two germline ends. The CDR3 is 14 amino acids. The V gene's germline CDR1 is SEHNR and CDR2 FQNEAQ (reference sequence). The CDR3 is CASSLDQGNTEAFF. For the CDR3, the DNA is TGTGCCAGCAGCTTAGACCAGGGCAACACTGAAGCTTTCTTT.

CDR3 residues: CASSPPRTGYTDTQYF. For the CDR3, the DNA is TGTGCCAGCAGCCCCCCCAGGACAGGCTACACAGATACGCAGTATTTT. The V call is TRBV11-2, the J call TRBJ2-3, with 7 bases identical to TRBD1. Per the germline V gene, CDR1 is SGHAT and CDR2 is FQNNGV. Trimming at V came to 5 bases and at J to 2 bases, leaving 10 bases not matched to a gene. The CDR3 runs 16 residues. The full variable domain, its missing parts supplied by reference TRBV11-2 and TRBJ2-3, is EAGVAQSPRYKIIEKRQSVAFWCNPISGHATLYWYQQILGQGPKLLIQFQNNGVVDDSQLPKDRFSAERLKGVDSTLKIQPAKLEDSAVYLCASSPPRTGYTDTQYFGPGTRLTVL.

This clonotype was picked up many times. The chain recombines TRBV7-8 with TRBJ1-5; D is uncertain. The CDR3 has 14 amino acids. The germline gives CDR1 SGHVS, CDR2 FQNEAQ. Trimming removed 2 bases from V and 4 bases from J, with 9 bases in between. CDR3 region: CASSLSSGNQPQHF. CDR3 in DNA: TGTGCCAGCAGCTTATCGTCGGGAAATCAGCCCCAGCATTTT.

This clonotype showed up just once. This sequence may be a read error, since a much larger clone differs from it by one base. The CDR3 reads CVSRLDRAVGTEAFF. For the CDR3, the DNA is TGTGTCAGCAGGCTCGACAGGGCGGTAGGCACTGAAGCTTTCTTT. The chain couples TRBV6-1 to TRBJ1-1, with 7 bases aligning to TRBD1. Germline V CDR1 and CDR2: MNHNS, SASEGT. The CDR3 length is 15 residues.

As for this clonotype: This could be a read error, since a much larger clone is one nucleotide away. V usage is TRBV7-3 and J usage is TRBJ2-3; 8 nucleotides match TRBD1. The trim removed 2 bases at V and 0 bases at J, leaving 4 bases unmatched. The length of the CDR3 is 16 residues. Germline V lookup: CDR1 SGHTA, CDR2 FQGTGA. The DNA of the CDR3 is TGTGCCAGCAGCTTACAGGGGGCGCCCAGCACAGATACGCAGTATTTT. This translates into CASSLQGAPSTDTQYF.

This chain links TRBV7-3 with TRBJ2-7, with 10 bases lining up with TRBD2. V dropped 6 bases and J dropped 3; count of bases not matched to a gene: 14. Per the germline V gene, CDR1 is SGHTA and CDR2 is FQGTGA. The CDR3 sequence is 17 residues long. The CDR3: CASSALVWTSGIYEQYF. CDR3 nucleotides: TGTGCCAGCAGTGCCCTTGTATGGACTAGCGGAATCTACGAGCAGTACTTC.

The chain has TRBV20-1 and TRBJ2-7, with D tentatively TRBD1 or TRBD2 (5 bases each). The CDR3 covers 13 residues. Germline V gene sequence: CDR1 DFQATT, CDR2 SNEGSKA (reference sequence). The V end lost 4 bases, the J end lost 4 bases, and 14 bases lay between the germline ends. In DNA form, the CDR3 reads TGCAGTGCTAATGGGGGTGAGGGGTACGAGCAGTACTTC. This codes for CSANGGEGYEQYF.